The 9 T cell receptor beta chains below were found in one sample sequenced in a study of blood T cells in healthy people across ages. A second PCR, run for roughly 7 to 11 cycles, used a sample-barcoded 5' primer plus a J-beta primer mix. TCRdb reprocessed the 5' RACE reads with MiXCR, giving one entry per CDR3 protein. The table records over a million distinct CDR3 sequences, less than 45% of them present only once. Sequenced material: blood. These TCRs come from a woman aged 18-29 years in good health.

As DNA, the CDR3 is TGCGCCAGCAGCTTGGATGGACTAGTCTCCGAGCAGTTCTTC. It specifies CASSLDGLVSEQFF. V usage is TRBV5-1 and J usage is TRBJ2-1; TRBD2 matches 7 bases. The V gene's germline CDR1 is SGHRS and CDR2 YFSETQ. The V and J ends lost 0 bases and 10 bases, in that order; junction bases with no gene match: 7. The CDR3 is made up of 14 amino acids. The whole variable domain, filled in from reference TRBV5-1 and TRBJ2-1, reads KAGVTQTPRYLIKTRGQQVTLSCSPISGHRSVSWYQQTPGQGLQFLFEYFSETQRNKGNFPGRFSGRQFSNSRSEMNVSTLELGDSALYLCASSLDGLVSEQFFGPGTRLTVL.

This chain uses TRBV6-6 with TRBJ2-6; tentatively, D is TRBD2 (5 bases). The V and J ends lost 0 bases and 0 bases respectively, with 9 bases between them. Germline V gene lookup returns CDR1 MNHNY and CDR2 SVGAGI (reference sequence). This CDR3 contains 17 residues. The CDR3 here is CASSYSGRDSGANVLTF. The CDR3, as DNA: TGTGCCAGCAGTTACTCGGGTCGGGACTCTGGGGCCAACGTCCTGACTTTC.

This clonotype was seen a few times. Here the CDR3 DNA reads TGCAGCGTCCAGGGGGGGAACACTGAAGCTTTCTTT. Translated: CSVQGGNTEAFF. The V call is TRBV29-1, the J call TRBJ1-1; TRBD1 aligns across 7 bases. V gave up 6 bases and J gave up 1 base; unmatched junction bases: 2. Germline assignment: CDR1 SQVTM and CDR2 ANQGSEA. The CDR3 loop spans 12 amino acids.

The rearrangement joins TRBV20-1 to TRBJ2-7; no clear D gene. With 6 bases removed from V and 6 bases from J, the gap between germline ends came to 18 bases. This CDR3 is 13 amino acids long. Germline loops: CDR1 DFQATT, CDR2 SNEGSKA (reference sequence). The CDR3 region is CSAPGSYSTEQYF. The CDR3 nucleotides are TGCAGTGCGCCCGGGTCCTACTCTACCGAGCAGTACTTC.

The chain combines TRBV29-1 with TRBJ2-2; the match to TRBD2 covers 7 bases. CDR1 is SQVTM and CDR2 is ANQGSEA in the germline V gene. The CDR3 extends over 16 amino acids. Trimming took 1 base from V and 0 from J; bases not matched to a gene: 5. The CDR3 region is CSVEGVSGTNTGELFF. Here the CDR3 DNA reads TGCAGCGTTGAAGGTGTCAGCGGGACGAACACCGGGGAGCTGTTTTTT.

In this sample, this clonotype turned up once. J is TRBJ1-4 and V is TRBV7-6, with D perhaps TRBD1 (6 bases). Germline-derived CDR1 and CDR2 are SGHVS and FNYEAQ. This CDR3 has 14 amino acids. The ends were cut back, 5 bases at V and 8 bases at J, with 15 bases in the middle. The CDR3 loop is CASSARGFGEKLFF. The DNA for the CDR3 is TGTGCCAGCAGCGCCAGGGGATTCGGCGAAAAACTGTTTTTT.

J is TRBJ2-5 and V is TRBV24-1, with a possible D match to TRBD1 (5 bases). The J call may be faulty, since TRBJ2-7 better matches the DNA end. The CDR3 is 15 amino acids. Looked up from germline, CDR1 is KGHDR and CDR2 is SFDVKD. CDR3 residues: CATSDVDIPNYEQYF. The DNA for the CDR3 is TGTGCCACCAGTGATGTGGACATCCCCAACTACGAGCAGTACTTC.

V and J are TRBV9 and TRBJ1-5; D is undetermined. The CDR3 runs 13 residues. Trimming cost V 4 bases and J 7 bases, with 12 bases left between them. CDR1 and CDR2 (germline): SGDLS, YYNGEE. This chain's CDR3 is CASSPQLQQPQHF. CDR3 bases: TGTGCCAGCAGCCCCCAGTTGCAGCAGCCCCAGCATTTT.

The chain joins TRBV27 to TRBJ1-2; no clear D gene. Germline V lookup: CDR1 MNHEY, CDR2 SMNVEV (reference sequence). Trimming removed 4 bases from V and 4 bases from J, with 10 bases in between. The CDR3 covers 13 residues. The CDR3 is CASSYGRIYGYTF. The CDR3 DNA is TGTGCCAGCAGTTACGGGCGGATCTATGGCTACACCTTC.